The clone carrying this T cell receptor beta chain was seen many times. The source of the sample is a study of Graves' ophthalmopathy and Graves' hyperthyroidism. The overall study: Peripheral blood was gathered at first diagnosis, ahead of any treatment whatsoever.

Moderate-to-severe activity, CAS at least 3, NOSPECS at least 4 and duration under 3 months characterized donors with ophthalmopathy. Lactation, pregnancy, uncontrolled infections and other autoimmune diseases were all grounds for excluding patients. Per the germline V gene, CDR1 is MDHEN and CDR2 is SYDVKM. Trimming shortened V by 5 bases and J by 3 bases, and 14 bases separated the two germline ends. The CDR3 extends over 14 amino acids. Researchers took RNA transcripts and amplified TCR beta CDR3 regions from them. RT-PCR in the first round used HTBI primers; a second-round multiplex PCR followed. TCRdb reprocessed the multiplex PCR reads via MiXCR and lists one record per CDR3 protein. The sample includes 200,000 to 250,000 distinct CDR3 sequences, around 30% of them seen just once.

The chain has TRBV28 and TRBJ2-7, with a weak D call TRBD2 (6 bases). This TCR came from a man between 45 and 60 years old with Graves' ophthalmopathy. Sequenced material: peripheral blood. The DNA for the CDR3 is TGTGCCAGCAGTACACCGGGACTTGACTACGAGCAGTACTTC. It codes for CASSTPGLDYEQYF. Full variable domain (missing parts from reference TRBV28 and TRBJ2-7): DVKVTQSSRYLVKRTGEKVFLECVQDMDHENMFWYRQDPGLGLRLIYFSYDVKMKEKGDIPEGYSVSREKKERFSLILESASTNQTSMYLCASSTPGLDYEQYFGPGTRLTVT.